Below, one T cell receptor (beta chain) is given with its context. This receptor's antigen is unknown. Base qualities are not provided; no much larger clone lies one nucleotide away. The sample holds other DNA sequences that translate to the same CDR3. The sample comes from a study of CD8+ T cells in alopecia areata (dated by TCRdb to 2017 to 2018). With respect to the entire study: The treated patients, all with moderate-to-severe alopecia areata, were enrolled in an open-label pilot trial of oral tofacitinib given at 5 to 10 mg twice daily. Tofacitinib was given for 6 to 18 months, followed by 6 months of follow-up off drug to assess delayed response and recurrence. For the treated patients, the SALT score, which quantifies what percentage of scalp surface area is affected, served as the measure of disease severity. In both human patients and the C3H/HeJ mouse model, the study applied high-throughput TCRbeta sequencing to look at T cell clonal expansion in alopecia areata. In humans, TCRbeta sequencing was performed on scalp tissue and on sorted CD4+ and CD8+ peripheral blood T cells from healthy controls and from patients with patchy or totalis/universalis alopecia areata. Biopsies were taken from tofacitinib-treated patients at baseline and at 4 and 24 weeks of treatment, and a later scalp biopsy was taken in several of the tofacitinib-treated patients. Clonality in the scalp was compared among normal scalp (n=4), patchy alopecia areata scalp (n=8), and alopecia totalis/universalis scalp (n=8). RNA was extracted with the PAXgene miRNA kit for fixed scalp, the miRNeasy kit for PBMCs, and the RNeasy kit for mouse skin. TCRbeta CDR3 regions were amplified by immunoSEQ multiplex PCR using 35 Vbeta forward and 13 Jbeta reverse primers.

The library was made by the immunoSEQ multiplex PCR assay. For TCR sequencing, RNA was extracted from every sample and reverse transcribed into cDNA to serve as template. SuperScript III was used to make first-strand cDNA, primed with a 2:1 mix of oligo-dT and random hexamers. A synthetic immune receptor repertoire was used to measure amplification bias, and any remaining bias was corrected computationally. In the authors' own workflow: Raw reads were preprocessed for error removal, and CDR3 was defined according to IMGT conventions as running from the conserved cysteine to phenylalanine. Clonality was computed by normalizing Shannon entropy by log2 of the number of productive unique TCRs and subtracting the result from 1. Scalp TCRbeta sequences were cross-referenced with sorted blood CD4 and CD8 repertoires so that the CD4 or CD8 identity of scalp clones could be inferred. The clones in this table, taken by TCRdb from immuneACCESS, are in-frame only. Not every clone is retained; where verified, under half of the shortfall comes from an unresolved V gene, and the cause of the rest is unknown. That table furnishes V, J and clone size, whereas the DNA furnished D and trimming. The sample profile shows about 140,000 clones; roughly 82% of them were found once. The ten biggest clones cover 20% to 30% of the sample.

Study-wide conclusions, independent of this receptor: Because the treated cohort was small and had just a single nonresponder, larger studies are needed to establish links between baseline CD8+ expansion and response. Higher clonality and more expanded CD8+ clones were observed in lesional scalp than in normal scalp, particularly in alopecia totalis/universalis, a finding suggestive of antigenic drive. Compared with mice, TCR sequences shared between patients were less clear, possibly partly because of HLA diversity across the patient population. Many expanded lesional clones persisted in scalp and blood during tofacitinib treatment, which may partly explain relapse after stopping treatment. Tofacitinib significantly lowered scalp clonality and the number of expanded CD8+ clones among the top 100 scalp clones. Unlike mouse skin, which is dominated by gammadelta T cells, normal human skin has resident alphabeta T cells that are also sequenced, and this complicates analysis of the scalp TCR repertoire.

The time point label here, explained by the study, means: 4 weeks on oral tofacitinib. The treatment or condition label for this specimen denotes: oral pan-JAK inhibitor, 5-10 mg twice daily. Lesional scalp punch biopsies and peripheral blood were collected from alopecia areata patients. PBMCs were isolated by density centrifugation and stained for CD3, CD4 and CD8, and CD4+ and CD8+ T cells were sorted on a FACSAria. There are 13 amino acids in the CDR3, from cysteine to phenylalanine inclusive. The entry retains the CDR3 DNA only, 39 bases that are in frame from base 1. Trimming costs V 5 bases and J 0 bases, and their ends lie 9 bases apart. Taken from the germline V gene, the CDR1 and CDR2 loops are SGHDT and YYEEEE.

The clonotype comes from a human donor with alopecia areata. This specimen was CD8+ T cells sorted from blood, taken at week 4, from a patient treated with tofacitinib. This chain is built from TRBV5-6 and TRBJ2-7; the D gene cannot be resolved beyond TRBD1 or TRBD2, each matching 6 bases. The DNA is TGTGCCAGCAGTCCGGGGGCCTCCTACGAGCAGTACTTC. It codes for CASSPGASYEQYF.